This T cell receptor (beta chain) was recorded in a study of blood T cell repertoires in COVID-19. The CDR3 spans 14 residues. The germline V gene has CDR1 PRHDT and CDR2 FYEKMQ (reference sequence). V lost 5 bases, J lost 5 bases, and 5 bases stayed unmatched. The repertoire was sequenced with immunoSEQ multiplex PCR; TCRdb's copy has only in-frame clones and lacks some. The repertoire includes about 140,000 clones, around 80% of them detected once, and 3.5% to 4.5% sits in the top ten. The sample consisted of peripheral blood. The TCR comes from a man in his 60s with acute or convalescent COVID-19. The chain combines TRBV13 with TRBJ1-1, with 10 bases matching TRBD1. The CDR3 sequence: CASSGRTGGTEAFF. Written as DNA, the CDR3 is TGTGCCAGCAGCGGAAGGACAGGGGGGACTGAAGCTTTCTTT.